This entry lists 24 T cell receptor beta chains sequenced from one sample in a study of blood T cell repertoires in COVID-19. Assay used: immunoSEQ multiplex PCR; TCRdb lists only in-frame clones, some missing. Of about 170,000 clones detected, roughly 86% appear once; the ten largest clones hold less than 3%. Sequenced input: peripheral blood. These receptors originate from an elderly woman with COVID-19, enrolled during active disease.

The J gene is TRBJ1-4, the V gene TRBV28, with 9 bases identical to TRBD1. The ends lost 5 bases at V and 6 bases at J; junction bases unmatched: 4. Germline values: CDR1 MDHEN, CDR2 SYDVKM. This CDR3 contains 14 residues. The CDR3 is CASSAGDRDEKLFF. The CDR3 DNA follows: TGTGCCAGCAGTGCCGGGGACAGGGATGAAAAACTGTTTTTT.

V and J are TRBV19 and TRBJ1-5; possible D gene TRBD1, 6 bases. Germline V lookup: CDR1 LNHDA, CDR2 SQIVND (reference sequence). The CDR3 runs 16 residues. Trimming left V 6 bases short and J 4 bases short, with 19 bases between. The CDR3 sequence: CASSSRTSGANQPQHF. As DNA, the CDR3 is TGTGCCAGTAGCTCTCGGACCTCAGGGGCAAATCAGCCCCAGCATTTT.

V is TRBV5-4 and J is TRBJ2-5; 8 bases line up with TRBD1. The J segment lost 4 bases and the V segment lost 5 bases, leaving 10 bases of the junction unmatched. CDR3 size: 15 residues. Germline V gives CDR1 SGHNT, CDR2 YYREEE (reference sequence). The CDR3 sequence: CASSPHDRGGETQYF. In nucleotides, the CDR3 is TGTGCCAGCAGTCCCCATGACAGGGGAGGAGAGACCCAGTACTTC.

The V call is TRBV4-2, the J call TRBJ2-7; 8 nucleotides align to TRBD1. In germline, CDR1 is LGHNA, CDR2 YNFKEQ. CDR3 length: 16 amino acids. The V gene end was trimmed by 0 bases and the J gene end by 2 bases; junction bases not matched to a gene: 6. DNA for the CDR3: TGTGCCAGCAGCCAAGATATTCAGGGGGCAACCTACGAGCAGTACTTC. This codes for CASSQDIQGATYEQYF.

This sequence joins TRBV7-2 and TRBJ2-7; TRBD2 agrees at 8 bases. The CDR3 covers 12 residues. Losses at the gene ends were 5 bases for V and 4 bases for J; bases not matched to a gene: 1. Per the germline V gene, CDR1 is SGHTA and CDR2 is FQGNSA. CDR3 sequence (DNA): TGTGCCAGCAGCCGGGGGGGTTACGAGCAGTACTTC. Amino acids: CASSRGGYEQYF.

This chain links TRBV6-5 with TRBJ1-2; 10 positions agree with TRBD1. This CDR3 comprises 14 residues. V gave up 7 bases and J gave up 4 bases; unmatched junction bases: 6. The germline V gene has CDR1 MNHEY and CDR2 SVGAGI. The CDR3 nucleotides read TGTGCCAGCACCCGACAGGGGGCACCCTATGGCTACACCTTC. It is translated as CASTRQGAPYGYTF.

The genes are TRBV9 and TRBJ1-5; D might be TRBD1 (5 bases). Germline V gene sequence: CDR1 SGDLS, CDR2 YYNGEE. The CDR3 runs 13 residues. V dropped 3 bases and J dropped 7 bases, with 11 bases sitting between them. DNA for the CDR3: TGTGCCAGCAGCGGTAAGGGGCACCAGCCCCAGCATTTT. Encoded protein: CASSGKGHQPQHF.

This chain uses TRBV6-5 with TRBJ1-2; D might be TRBD1 (6 bases). The CDR3 is 14 amino acids. The germline CDR1 and CDR2 sequences are MNHEY and SVGAGI. Trimming removed 3 bases at V and 1 base at J, with 9 bases between. The CDR3 sequence is CASSYDRNNYGYTF. The CDR3, as DNA: TGTGCCAGCAGTTATGACAGGAATAACTATGGCTACACCTTC.

This chain connects TRBV19 to TRBJ2-3, with a weak D call TRBD1 (5 bases). Looked up from germline, CDR1 is LNHDA and CDR2 is SQIVND (reference sequence). Deletions cut 5 bases from V and 3 bases from J, with 15 bases between. The CDR3 consists of 15 residues. CDR3 sequence: CASSDPKGPTDTQYF. DNA of the CDR3: TGTGCCAGTAGTGACCCGAAGGGGCCGACAGATACGCAGTATTTT. Based on the CDR3 plus reference TRBV19 and TRBJ2-3, the full variable domain is DGGITQSPKYLFRKEGQNVTLSCEQNLNHDAMYWYRQDPGQGLRLIYYSQIVNDFQKGDIAEGYSVSREKKESFPLTVTSAQKNPTAFYLCASSDPKGPTDTQYFGPGTRLTVL.

The chain carries TRBV5-6 and TRBJ2-2, with 9 bases fitting TRBD1. After removal of 0 bases from V and 5 bases from J, the junction contained 2 bases not matched to a gene. Germline V gene data show CDR1 as SGHDT and CDR2 as YYEEEE. This CDR3 contains 15 residues. The chain's CDR3 is CASSLGGQGTGELFF. In DNA, the CDR3 is TGTGCCAGCAGCTTGGGGGGACAGGGAACCGGGGAGCTGTTTTTT.

V and J are TRBV5-1 and TRBJ1-1; D ambiguous. Germline loops: CDR1 SGHRS, CDR2 YFSETQ. This CDR3 region has 13 residues. Trimming stripped 4 bases from V and 6 bases from J, with 13 bases between. The CDR3 nucleotides read TGCGCCAGCAGCCGGACCGCGGGCGCTGAAGCTTTCTTT. Its translation is CASSRTAGAEAFF.

The chain links TRBV10-3 to TRBJ1-4; D not certain. The CDR3 has 14 amino acids. Germline V lookup: CDR1 ENHRY, CDR2 SYGVKD. Between the trimmed V and J ends, which lost 3 bases and 4 bases, there was a span of 9 bases. In nucleotides, the CDR3 is TGTGCCATCAGTGATTGGACTCTTAATGAAAAACTGTTTTTT. This translates into CAISDWTLNEKLFF.

J is TRBJ2-7 and V is TRBV18; TRBD1 matches at 10 bases. The CDR3 is 13 amino acids. Trimming removed 5 bases from V and 4 bases from J; junction bases left unmatched: 2. Germline CDR1 is KGHSH and CDR2 is LQKENI. For the CDR3, the DNA is TGTGCCAGCTCAGGACAGGGGGTGTACGAGCAGTACTTC. The encoded protein is CASSGQGVYEQYF.

This chain links TRBV5-5 with TRBJ2-7; D not resolved. Germline assignment: CDR1 SGHKS and CDR2 YYEKEE (reference sequence). The CDR3 has 15 residues. V lost 6 bases and J lost 4, with 20 bases in between. CDR3: CASTIIPNREYEQYF. CDR3 nucleotide sequence: TGTGCCAGCACCATCATTCCGAACAGAGAGTACGAGCAGTACTTC.

This chain connects TRBV7-9 to TRBJ2-1, with 11 bases aligning to TRBD2. The CDR3 runs to 14 residues. Germline V CDR1 and CDR2: SEHNR, FQNEAQ (reference sequence). With 2 bases clipped from V and 8 bases from J, the junction kept 2 bases outside the gene matches. In DNA, the CDR3 is TGTGCCAGCAGCTTAACTAGCGGGAGCGATGAGCAGTTCTTC. Its translation: CASSLTSGSDEQFF.

The chain is built from TRBV30 and TRBJ1-6; 7 nucleotides align to TRBD1. The V and J ends lost 2 bases and 7 bases, in that order; junction bases with no gene match: 8. CDR1 is GTSNPN and CDR2 is SVGIG in the germline V gene (reference sequence). The CDR3 totals 15 residues. CDR3 bases: TGTGCCTGGAGTCCCGGCAGGGGGTTCAATTCACCCCTCCACTTT. Translation gives CAWSPGRGFNSPLHF.

The chain joins TRBV24-1 to TRBJ2-1; perhaps TRBD1 as D (5 bases). The CDR3 has 15 amino acids. Germline CDR1 is KGHDR and CDR2 is SFDVKD. Trimming took 5 bases from V and 9 from J, leaving 19 bases between them. CDR3 sequence: CATSGTDTLVGEQFF. The DNA of the CDR3 is TGTGCCACCAGTGGGACGGACACTCTGGTGGGTGAGCAGTTCTTC.

J is TRBJ2-5 and V is TRBV2; D is uncertain. Germline CDR1 reads SNHLY; CDR2 reads FYNNEI. The CDR3 has 12 amino acids. Trimming took off 4 bases at V and 3 bases at J, with 6 bases between the two ends. The CDR3 is CASSGLEETQYF. The CDR3 nucleotides read TGTGCCAGCAGTGGACTCGAAGAGACCCAGTACTTC.

The gene calls are TRBV29-1 and TRBJ2-2, with TRBD2 matching over 10 bases. The V segment lost 7 bases and the J segment 3 bases; nucleotides outside the gene matches: 11. CDR3 length: 16 residues. The germline gives CDR1 SQVTM, CDR2 ANQGSEA. The CDR3 bases are TGCAGCGGGAAAGGCGAGCGGGGGGGCCACACCGGGGAGCTGTTTTTT. Translation: CSGKGERGGHTGELFF.

CDR3 sequence (DNA): TGTGCCAGCACCCCGTGGGGGGACACAGATACGCAGTATTTT. This gives the protein CASTPWGDTDTQYF. V is TRBV6-5 and J is TRBJ2-3, with D tentatively TRBD2 (6 bases). Between the trimmed V and J ends, which lost 7 bases and 2 bases, there was a span of 13 bases. The CDR3 spans 14 residues. CDR1 MNHEY and CDR2 SVGAGI come from the germline V gene.

This clone came up once. The chain carries TRBV6-2 or TRBV6-3 and TRBJ2-3, with TRBD2 matching 7 bases. Germline V gene lookup returns CDR1 MNHEY and CDR2 SVGEGT. J gave up 4 bases and V 2 bases, and 15 bases lay outside the gene matches. The CDR3 covers 18 residues. The CDR3 sequence is CASSYPLGAGEMADTQYF. In DNA, the CDR3 is TGTGCCAGCAGTTACCCGCTAGGGGCGGGAGAGATGGCAGATACGCAGTATTTT.

This chain joins TRBV6-5 and TRBJ1-2; TRBD1 agrees at 7 bases. Germline V gene lookup returns CDR1 MNHEY and CDR2 SVGAGI. Germline trimming cut 4 bases from V and 6 bases from J; bases unmatched to any gene: 11. This CDR3 has 15 amino acids. CDR3 protein: CASSLQGRGVHGYTF. The CDR3 DNA follows: TGTGCCAGCAGTTTACAGGGGCGCGGAGTGCATGGCTACACCTTC.

This chain links TRBV28 with TRBJ1-1, with D unresolved. V gave up 6 bases and J gave up 0 bases, with 8 bases separating them. Germline V CDR1 and CDR2: MDHEN, SYDVKM. This CDR3 has 13 residues. The CDR3 DNA reads as TGTGCCAGCAGCACAACCATGAACACTGAAGCTTTCTTT. Translated: CASSTTMNTEAFF.

The chain links TRBV3-1 (or the pseudogene TRBV3-2) to TRBJ2-5; tentative D call: TRBD1 (6 bases). V lost 4 bases, J lost 5 bases, and 14 bases lay in between. CDR3 length: 14 residues. Germline lookup yields CDR1 LGHDT and CDR2 YNNKEL (reference sequence). The chain's CDR3 is CASSPSGVRETQYF. Here the CDR3 DNA reads TGTGCCAGCAGCCCCTCAGGGGTGAGGGAGACCCAGTACTTC.